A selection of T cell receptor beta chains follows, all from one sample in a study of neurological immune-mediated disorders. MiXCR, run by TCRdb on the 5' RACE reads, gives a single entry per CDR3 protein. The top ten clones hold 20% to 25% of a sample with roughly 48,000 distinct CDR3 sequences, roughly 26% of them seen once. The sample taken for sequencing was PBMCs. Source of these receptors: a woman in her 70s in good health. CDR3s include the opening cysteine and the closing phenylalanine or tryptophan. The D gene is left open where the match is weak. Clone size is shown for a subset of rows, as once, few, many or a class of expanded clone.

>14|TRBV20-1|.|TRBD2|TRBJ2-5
TGCAGTGCTAGACCTGGACTAGCGCAAGAGACCCAGTACTTC
CSARPGLAQETQYF
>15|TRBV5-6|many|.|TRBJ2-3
TGTGCCAGCAGCTCTGGGGTGGGATTCACAGATACGCAGTATTTT
CASSSGVGFTDTQYF
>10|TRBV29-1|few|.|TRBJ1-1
TGCAGCGTTTCGGACACTGAAGCTTTCTTT
CSVSDTEAFF
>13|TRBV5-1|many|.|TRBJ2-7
TGCGCCAGCGGCGGGACAGCCTCCTACGAGCAGTACTTC
CASGGTASYEQYF
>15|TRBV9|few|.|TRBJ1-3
TGTGCCAGCAGCCCACAGGCTAGCTCTGGAAACACCATATATTTT
CASSPQASSGNTIYF
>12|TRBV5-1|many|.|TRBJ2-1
TGCGCCAGCAGCTTGTCCCTGGATGAGCAGTTCTTC
CASSLSLDEQFF
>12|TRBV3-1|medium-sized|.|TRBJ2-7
TGTGCCAGCAGCGATCGACCCGGCGAGCAGTACTTC
CASSDRPGEQYF
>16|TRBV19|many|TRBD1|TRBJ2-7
TGTGCCAGTAGTTCACGGGGACAGCTACAAGGCGACGAGCAGTACTTC
CASSSRGQLQGDEQYF
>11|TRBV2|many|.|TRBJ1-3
TGTGCCAGCAGTGAGGGAGGCACCATATATTTT
CASSEGGTIYF
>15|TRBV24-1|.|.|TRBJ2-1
TGTGCCACCAGTGATTTATGGGACCCTTACAATGAGCAGTTCTTC
CATSDLWDPYNEQFF
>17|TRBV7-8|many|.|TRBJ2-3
TGTGCCAGCAGCATGGGGGTGGGGCGGACTAGCACAGATACGCAGTATTTT
CASSMGVGRTSTDTQYF
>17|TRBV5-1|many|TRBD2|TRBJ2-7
TGCGCCAGCAGCTTGAATTTTGGGACTAGCGGTTCCTACGAGCAGTACTTC
CASSLNFGTSGSYEQYF
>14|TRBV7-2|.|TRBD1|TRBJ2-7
TGTGCCAGCAGCCCGGGACAGGGAGGCTACGAGCAGTACTTC
CASSPGQGGYEQYF
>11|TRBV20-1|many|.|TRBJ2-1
TGCAGTGCCAGCAGCGGGTATGAGCAGTTCTTC
CSASSGYEQFF
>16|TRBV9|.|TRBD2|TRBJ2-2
TGTGCCAGCAGCGTAGTGAGTACTAGCGTGACCTGGGAGCTGTTTTTT
CASSVVSTSVTWELFF
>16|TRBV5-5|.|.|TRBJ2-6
TGTGCCAGCAGCCTGACTCTCCTGAGAGGGGCCAACGTCCTGACTTTC
CASSLTLLRGANVLTF
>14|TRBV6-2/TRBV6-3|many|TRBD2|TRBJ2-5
TGTGCCAGCAGTTTAAGCGGGGGACAAGAGACCCAGTACTTC
CASSLSGGQETQYF